This TCR beta chain originates from a study of T-cell reconstitution after alpha-beta-depleted transplantation in children. Preparing the TCRbeta library involved the use of unique molecular identifiers. MiXCR, applied by TCRdb to the PCR reads, yields one record per CDR3 protein. The sample holds approximately 350,000 distinct CDR3 sequences; about 14% are singletons and the top ten take roughly 4.5%. This clonotype was detected only a few times. Germline CDR1 DFQATT, CDR2 SNEGSKA (reference sequence). Trimming took off 5 bases at V and 6 bases at J, with 16 bases between the two ends. The CDR3 is 13 residues long.

Sequencing used PBMCs, obtained from the stem cell graft. This chain connects TRBV20-1 to TRBJ1-2; possibly TRBD1 for D (6 bases). The clonotype originates from a human donor who donated a stem cell graft to a child with Fanconi anemia. CDR3 in amino acids: CSAVRGGANGYTF. DNA for the CDR3: TGCAGTGCTGTACGAGGGGGGGCAAATGGCTACACCTTC.